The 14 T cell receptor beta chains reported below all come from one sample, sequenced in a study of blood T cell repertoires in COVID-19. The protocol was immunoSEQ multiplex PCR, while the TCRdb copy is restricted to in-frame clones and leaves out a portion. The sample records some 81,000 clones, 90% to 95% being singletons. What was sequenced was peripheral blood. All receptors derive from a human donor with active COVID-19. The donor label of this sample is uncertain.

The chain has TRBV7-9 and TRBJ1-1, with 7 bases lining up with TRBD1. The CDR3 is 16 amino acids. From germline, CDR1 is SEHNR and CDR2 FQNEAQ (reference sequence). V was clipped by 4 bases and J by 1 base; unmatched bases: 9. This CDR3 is CASSSDRTGSNTEAFF. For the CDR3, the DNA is TGTGCCAGCAGCTCCGACAGGACAGGCTCGAACACTGAAGCTTTCTTT.

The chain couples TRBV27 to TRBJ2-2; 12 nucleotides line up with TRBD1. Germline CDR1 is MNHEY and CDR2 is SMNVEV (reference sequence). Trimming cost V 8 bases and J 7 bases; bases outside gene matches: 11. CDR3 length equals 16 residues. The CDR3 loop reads CASGYTGTGGFGELFF. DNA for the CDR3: TGTGCCAGCGGATATACCGGGACAGGGGGCTTCGGGGAGCTGTTTTTT.

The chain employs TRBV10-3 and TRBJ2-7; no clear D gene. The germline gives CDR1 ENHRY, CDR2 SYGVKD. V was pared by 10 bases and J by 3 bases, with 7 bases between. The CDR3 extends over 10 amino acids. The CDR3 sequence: CATQDYEQYF. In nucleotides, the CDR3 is TGTGCCACCCAGGACTACGAGCAGTACTTC.

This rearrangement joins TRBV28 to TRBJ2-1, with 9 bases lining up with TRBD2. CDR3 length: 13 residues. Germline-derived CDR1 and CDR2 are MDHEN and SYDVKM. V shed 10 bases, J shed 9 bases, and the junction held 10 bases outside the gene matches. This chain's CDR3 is CATILGAGGEQFF. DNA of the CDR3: TGTGCCACCATATTGGGAGCGGGAGGTGAGCAGTTCTTC.

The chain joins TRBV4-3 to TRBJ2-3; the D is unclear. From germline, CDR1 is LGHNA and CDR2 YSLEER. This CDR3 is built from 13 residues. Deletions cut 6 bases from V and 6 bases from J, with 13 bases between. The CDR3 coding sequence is TGCGCCAGCAGTTTAAGTAGTCGGGATACGCAGTATTTT. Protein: CASSLSSRDTQYF.

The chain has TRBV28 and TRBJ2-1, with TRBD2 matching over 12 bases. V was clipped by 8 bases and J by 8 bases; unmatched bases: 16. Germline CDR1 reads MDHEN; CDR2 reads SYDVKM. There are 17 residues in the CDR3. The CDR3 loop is CASGTVGLAGGKDEQFF. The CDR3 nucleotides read TGTGCCAGCGGGACGGTGGGACTAGCGGGCGGGAAGGATGAGCAGTTCTTC.

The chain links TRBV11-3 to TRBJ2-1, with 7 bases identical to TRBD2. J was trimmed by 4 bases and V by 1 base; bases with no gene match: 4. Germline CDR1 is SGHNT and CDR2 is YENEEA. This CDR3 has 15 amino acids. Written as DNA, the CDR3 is TGTGCCAGCAGCTTAGCAGCGGGGCGTTACAATGAGCAGTTCTTC. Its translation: CASSLAAGRYNEQFF.

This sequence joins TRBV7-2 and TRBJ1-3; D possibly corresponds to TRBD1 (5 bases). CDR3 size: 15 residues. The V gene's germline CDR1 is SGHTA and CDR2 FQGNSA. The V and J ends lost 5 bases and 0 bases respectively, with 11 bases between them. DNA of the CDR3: TGTGCCAGCAGCGCGGGACGGAGCTCTGGAAACACCATATATTTT. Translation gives CASSAGRSSGNTIYF.

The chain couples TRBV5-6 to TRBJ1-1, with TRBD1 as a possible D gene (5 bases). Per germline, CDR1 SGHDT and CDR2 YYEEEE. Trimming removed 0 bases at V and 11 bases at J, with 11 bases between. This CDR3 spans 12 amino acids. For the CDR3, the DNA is TGTGCCAGCAGCTTGGGAGGGGAGGATGCTTTCTTT. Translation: CASSLGGEDAFF.

The DNA of the CDR3 is TGCGCCAGCAGCTTGATGGCAATGAACACTGAAGCTTTCTTT. Protein sequence: CASSLMAMNTEAFF. The rearrangement uses TRBV5-1 and TRBJ1-1; D call uncertain. Germline V lookup: CDR1 SGHRS, CDR2 YFSETQ. Trimming removed 1 base from V and 0 bases from J, with 7 bases in between. The CDR3 is 14 amino acids.

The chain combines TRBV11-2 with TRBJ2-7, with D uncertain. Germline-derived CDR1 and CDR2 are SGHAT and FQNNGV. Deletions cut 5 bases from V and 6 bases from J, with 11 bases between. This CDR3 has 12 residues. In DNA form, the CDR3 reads TGTGCCAGCAGCGCCACCTTCAGCGAGCAGTACTTC. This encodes CASSATFSEQYF. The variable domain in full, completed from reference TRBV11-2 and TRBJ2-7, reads EAGVAQSPRYKIIEKRQSVAFWCNPISGHATLYWYQQILGQGPKLLIQFQNNGVVDDSQLPKDRFSAERLKGVDSTLKIQPAKLEDSAVYLCASSATFSEQYFGPGTRLTVT.

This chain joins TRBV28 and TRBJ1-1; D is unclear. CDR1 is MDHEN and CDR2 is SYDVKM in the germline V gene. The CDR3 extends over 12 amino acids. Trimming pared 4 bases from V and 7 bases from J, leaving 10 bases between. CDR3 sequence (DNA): TGTGCCAGCAGTTCGGCGGTCATTGAAGCTTTCTTT. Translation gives CASSSAVIEAFF.

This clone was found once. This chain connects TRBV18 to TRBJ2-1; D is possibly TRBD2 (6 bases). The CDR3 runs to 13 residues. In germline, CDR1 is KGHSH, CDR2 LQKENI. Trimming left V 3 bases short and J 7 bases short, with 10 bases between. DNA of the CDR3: TGTGCCAGCTCACCTGCGGGGCTAAATGAGCAGTTCTTC. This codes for CASSPAGLNEQFF.

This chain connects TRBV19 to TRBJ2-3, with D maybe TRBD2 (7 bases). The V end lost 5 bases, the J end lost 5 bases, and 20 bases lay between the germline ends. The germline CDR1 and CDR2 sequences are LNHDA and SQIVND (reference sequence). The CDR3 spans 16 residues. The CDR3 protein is CASSWGERGAGDTQYF. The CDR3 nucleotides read TGTGCCAGTAGTTGGGGAGAACGGGGGGCCGGAGATACGCAGTATTTT.